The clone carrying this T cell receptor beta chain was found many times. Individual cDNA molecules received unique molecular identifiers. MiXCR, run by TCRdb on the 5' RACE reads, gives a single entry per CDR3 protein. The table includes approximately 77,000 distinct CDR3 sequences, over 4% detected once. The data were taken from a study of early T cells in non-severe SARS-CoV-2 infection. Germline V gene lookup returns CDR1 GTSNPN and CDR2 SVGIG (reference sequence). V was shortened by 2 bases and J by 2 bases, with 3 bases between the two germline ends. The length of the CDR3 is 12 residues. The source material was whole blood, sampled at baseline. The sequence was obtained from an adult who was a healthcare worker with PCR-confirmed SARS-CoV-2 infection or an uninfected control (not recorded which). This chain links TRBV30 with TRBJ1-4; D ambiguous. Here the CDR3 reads CAWSPTNEKLFF. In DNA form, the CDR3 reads TGTGCCTGGAGTCCCACTAATGAAAAACTGTTTTTT.